The present TCR beta chain was sequenced within a study of CXCR3-negative and CXCR3-positive naive CD8 T cells. Findings and limits, study-wide: Cryopreserved PBMCs had partly decreased CXCR3 expression; fresh PBMCs were used in most assays. Naive CXCR3-positive and CXCR3-negative cells shared TRBV-TRBJ usage; memory cells diverged.

TRB cDNA was prepared as libraries by UMI-labeled 5' RACE. Each CDR3 protein gets one entry in TCRdb, which reprocessed the 5' RACE reads and gives no DNA. The sample table sets out some 45,000 distinct CDR3 sequences. A word on this clonotype: Its antigen remains unidentified.

Sequenced material: naive CXCR3- CD8+ T cells from blood. Sample subset: CD45RO-CCR7+CD27+CD95- naive CD8+ T cells lacking CXCR3 (TNR3-). This clonotype was obtained from a human donor in good health. Some clones in this sample may be carry-over from other donors' samples.

The CDR3 reads CASSLGRYNEQFF. The chain joins TRBV19 to TRBJ2-1. The CDR3 length is 13 residues. Germline lookup yields CDR1 LNHDA and CDR2 SQIVND (reference sequence).